The source of this T cell receptor (beta chain) is a study of human thymus T cells. Findings and caveats of the study: Thymic as well as blood repertoires seemed to favor certain V and J genes unevenly. Unrelated individuals had highly overlapping thymic repertoires, as reported in related research.

Clones were sequenced by immunoSEQ multiplex PCR, and TCRdb holds only the in-frame ones, with some missing. The sample lists roughly 120,000 clones; around 94% were seen once. Resections from corrective heart surgery provided thymus tissue. It was healthy Finnish infants having corrective surgery for congenital heart defects who were the donors. Germline V gene lookup returns CDR1 SGHNT and CDR2 YYREEE (reference sequence). The CDR3 is 18 residues long. V lost 2 bases to trimming and J lost 1 base; unmatched junction nucleotides: 7. A word on this clone: The antigen is undetermined.

The sequenced material came from thymus tissue. The sequence was collected from a boy under three years old with a congenital heart defect but otherwise immunologically healthy. This rearrangement joins TRBV5-4 to TRBJ2-1; 12 bases align to TRBD2. The DNA for the CDR3 is TGTGCCAGCAGCTTTGGACTAGCGGGGAGCCTTTCCTACAATGAGCAGTTCTTC. Protein: CASSFGLAGSLSYNEQFF. Combining the CDR3 with reference TRBV5-4 and TRBJ2-1 gives the whole variable domain ETGVTQSPTHLIKTRGQQVTLRCSSQSGHNTVSWYQQALGQGPQFIFQYYREEENGRGNFPPRFSGLQFPNYSSELNVNALELDDSALYLCASSFGLAGSLSYNEQFFGPGTRLTVL.